The TCR beta chain described here comes from a study of vaccination and CD4 T cells after COVID-19. For the study at large: Subjects got two shots of BNT162b2 or mRNA-1273 vaccine. Samples taken post-COVID came a median 101 days after diagnosis, ranging from 35 to 161. The post-vaccine samples came a median approximately 73 days after dose two (range 14 to 241). Study-wide results and limits: Convalescent patients had a median about 86% of reactive clones appearing only post-vaccination.

TCRdb recomputed calls from the PCR reads with MiXCR, one row per CDR3 protein. The table includes about 20,000 distinct CDR3 sequences, about 60% detected once. This CDR3 spans 12 amino acids. Per the germline V gene, CDR1 is SGHAT and CDR2 is FQNNGV. With 2 bases removed from V and 4 bases from J, the gap between germline ends came to 6 bases. The sample holds a few counts of this clonotype. Its antigen is as yet unknown. This chain connects TRBV11-2 to TRBJ2-7; D not resolved. This clonotype was sampled from a human donor who had recovered from COVID-19. Sequencing used CD4+ T cells from blood, obtained after SARS-CoV-2 vaccination. The CDR3 loop reads CASSLSGYEQYF. DNA of the CDR3: TGTGCCAGCAGCTTATCGGGTTACGAGCAGTACTTC.